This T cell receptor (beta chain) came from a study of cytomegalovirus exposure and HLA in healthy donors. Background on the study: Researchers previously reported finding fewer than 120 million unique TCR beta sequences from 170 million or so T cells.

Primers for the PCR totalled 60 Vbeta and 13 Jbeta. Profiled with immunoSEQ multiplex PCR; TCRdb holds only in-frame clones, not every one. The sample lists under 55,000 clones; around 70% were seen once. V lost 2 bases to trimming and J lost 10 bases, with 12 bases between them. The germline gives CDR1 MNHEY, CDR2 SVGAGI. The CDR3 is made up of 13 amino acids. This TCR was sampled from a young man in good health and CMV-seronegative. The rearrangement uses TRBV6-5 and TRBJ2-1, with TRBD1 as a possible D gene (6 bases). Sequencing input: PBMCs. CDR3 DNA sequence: TGTGCCAGCAGTTACATCCCCCAGGGGGAGCAGTTCTTC. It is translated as CASSYIPQGEQFF.